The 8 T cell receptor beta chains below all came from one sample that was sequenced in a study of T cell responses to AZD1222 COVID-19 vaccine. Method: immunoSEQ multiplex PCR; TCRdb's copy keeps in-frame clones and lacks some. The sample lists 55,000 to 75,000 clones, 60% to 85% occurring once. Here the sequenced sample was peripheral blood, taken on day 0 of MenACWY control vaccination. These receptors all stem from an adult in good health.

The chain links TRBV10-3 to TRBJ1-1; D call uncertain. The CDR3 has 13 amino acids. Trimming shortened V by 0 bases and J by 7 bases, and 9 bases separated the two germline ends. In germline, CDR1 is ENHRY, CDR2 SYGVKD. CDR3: CAISESGQSEAFF. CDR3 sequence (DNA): TGTGCCATCAGTGAGTCTGGGCAGAGTGAAGCTTTCTTT.

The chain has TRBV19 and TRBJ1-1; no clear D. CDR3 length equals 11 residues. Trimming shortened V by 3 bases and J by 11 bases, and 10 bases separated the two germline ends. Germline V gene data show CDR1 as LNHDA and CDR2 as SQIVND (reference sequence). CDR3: CASSITGVAFF. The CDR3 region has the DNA TGTGCCAGTAGTATTACTGGGGTCGCTTTCTTT.

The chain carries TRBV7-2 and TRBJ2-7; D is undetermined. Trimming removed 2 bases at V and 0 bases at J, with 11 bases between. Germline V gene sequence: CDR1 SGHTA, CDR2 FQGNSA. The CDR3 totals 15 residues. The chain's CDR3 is CASSLRAYGSYEQYF. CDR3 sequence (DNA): TGTGCCAGCAGCTTACGGGCCTATGGCTCCTACGAGCAGTACTTC.

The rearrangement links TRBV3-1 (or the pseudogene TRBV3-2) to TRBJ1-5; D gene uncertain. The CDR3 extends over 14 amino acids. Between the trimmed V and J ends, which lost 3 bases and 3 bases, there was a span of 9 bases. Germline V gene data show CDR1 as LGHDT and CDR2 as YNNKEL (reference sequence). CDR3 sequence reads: CASSQSDSNQPQHF. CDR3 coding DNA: TGTGCCAGCAGCCAGTCAGACTCCAATCAGCCCCAGCATTTT.

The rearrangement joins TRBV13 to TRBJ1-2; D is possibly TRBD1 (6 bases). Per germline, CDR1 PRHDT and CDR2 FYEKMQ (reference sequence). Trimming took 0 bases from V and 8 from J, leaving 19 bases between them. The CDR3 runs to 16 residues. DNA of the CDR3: TGTGCCAGCAGCTTAGGGATGTTCCAGGGGAATGGGGGCTACACCTTC. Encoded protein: CASSLGMFQGNGGYTF.

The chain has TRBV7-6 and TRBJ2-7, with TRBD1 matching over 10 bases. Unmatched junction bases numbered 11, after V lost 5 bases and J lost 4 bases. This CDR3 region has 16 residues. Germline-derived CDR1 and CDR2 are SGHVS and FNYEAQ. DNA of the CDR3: TGTGCCAGCAGCCCCGTTGCCGGGACAGGGGTGTACGAGCAGTACTTC. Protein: CASSPVAGTGVYEQYF. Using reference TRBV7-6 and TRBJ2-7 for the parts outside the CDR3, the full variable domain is GAGVSQSPRYKVTKRGQDVALRCDPISGHVSLYWYRQALGQGPEFLTYFNYEAQQDKSGLPNDRFSAERPEGSISTLTIQRTEQRDSAMYRCASSPVAGTGVYEQYFGPGTRLTVT.

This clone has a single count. The CDR3 protein is CASSVSGGEETQYF. The CDR3 DNA is TGTGCCAGCAGCGTTAGCGGGGGCGAAGAGACCCAGTACTTC. V gene TRBV13 combines with J gene TRBJ2-5; 9 nucleotides line up with TRBD2. The CDR3 length is 14 residues. The V segment lost 5 bases and the J segment 3 bases; nucleotides outside the gene matches: 4. Germline V CDR1 and CDR2: PRHDT, FYEKMQ (reference sequence).

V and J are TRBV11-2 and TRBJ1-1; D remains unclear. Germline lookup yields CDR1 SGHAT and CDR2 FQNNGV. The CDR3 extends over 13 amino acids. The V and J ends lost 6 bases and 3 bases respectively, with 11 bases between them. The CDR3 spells CASRFTADTEAFF. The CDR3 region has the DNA TGTGCCAGCAGGTTCACGGCGGACACTGAAGCTTTCTTT.